Below, 22 T cell receptor beta chains from the same sample are listed, as sequenced in a study of T cells in Graves' hyperthyroidism and ophthalmopathy. Amplification of TCR beta CDR3 regions was performed using RNA transcripts as template. With the HTBI primer set, the TCR CDR3 went through a first round of RT-PCR. MiXCR, run by TCRdb on the multiplex PCR reads, gives a single entry per CDR3 protein. The sample lists 95,000 to 110,000 distinct CDR3 sequences, 16% occurring once. Material: blood. These receptors came from a woman in her 50s with Graves' hyperthyroidism.

J is TRBJ2-3 and V is TRBV6-2 or TRBV6-3; 9 bases match TRBD1. This CDR3 comprises 14 residues. The germline CDR1 and CDR2 sequences are MNHEY and SVGEGT. Losses at the gene ends were 6 bases for V and 6 bases for J; bases not matched to a gene: 7. DNA of the CDR3: TGTGCCAGCAGAATAAACAGGGGGCGGGATACGCAGTATTTT. This codes for CASRINRGRDTQYF.

This clonotype was seen ten or more times. CDR3 sequence reads: CSVDLRLAGIGVAETQYF. The CDR3 DNA reads as TGCAGCGTTGACCTTAGACTAGCGGGAATTGGCGTTGCGGAGACCCAGTACTTC. The rearrangement uses TRBV29-1 and TRBJ2-5, with 11 bases lining up with TRBD2. The germline CDR1 and CDR2 sequences are SQVTM and ANQGSEA. There are 18 residues in the CDR3. Trimming cost V 3 bases and J 5 bases; bases outside gene matches: 17.

This clonotype was found many times. J is TRBJ1-1 and V is TRBV20-1; D possibly corresponds to TRBD1 (5 bases). CDR1 is DFQATT, CDR2 SNEGSKA, per germline (reference sequence). The CDR3 has 14 amino acids. With 3 bases removed from V and 2 bases from J, the gap between germline ends came to 13 bases. The CDR3: CSARSRVSNTEAFF. CDR3 sequence (DNA): TGCAGTGCTAGGAGCAGGGTATCAAACACTGAAGCTTTCTTT.

This clonotype was counted ten times or more. The chain links TRBV6-5 to TRBJ2-5; D is ambiguous. This CDR3 region has 14 residues. V was pared by 0 bases and J by 4 bases, with 9 bases between. The V gene's germline CDR1 is MNHEY and CDR2 SVGAGI. The CDR3 coding sequence is TGTGCCAGCAGTTACTCTGTGGGCACAGAGACCCAGTACTTC. It translates to CASSYSVGTETQYF.

The sample holds many counts of this clonotype. The chain is built from TRBV27 and TRBJ2-7, with D maybe TRBD2 (5 bases). Trimming cost V 4 bases and J 2 bases, with 15 bases left between them. Germline V CDR1 and CDR2: MNHEY, SMNVEV (reference sequence). CDR3 length: 15 residues. CDR3 DNA: TGTGCCAGCAGTTGGTACGGGGAATTGGCCTACGAGCAGTACTTC. This codes for CASSWYGELAYEQYF.

The V and J genes are TRBV9 and TRBJ2-2, with 7 bases that match TRBD1. The CDR3 consists of 14 residues. With V trimmed by 2 bases and J by 6 bases, 4 bases remained unmatched. CDR1 and CDR2 (germline): SGDLS, YYNGEE. The CDR3 loop is CASSVQGEPGELFF. CDR3 bases: TGTGCCAGCAGCGTTCAGGGGGAACCCGGGGAGCTGTTTTTT. Complete variable domain (other parts from reference TRBV9 and TRBJ2-2): DSGVTQTPKHLITATGQRVTLRCSPRSGDLSVYWYQQSLDQGLQFLIQYYNGEERAKGNILERFSAQQFPDLHSELNLSSLELGDSALYFCASSVQGEPGELFFGEGSRLTVL.

This clonotype was counted many times. The V gene is TRBV20-1, the J gene TRBJ2-1, with 9 bases matching TRBD2. This CDR3 region has 18 residues. CDR1 is DFQATT, CDR2 SNEGSKA, per germline (reference sequence). V shed 6 bases and J 0 bases; nucleotides not matched to a gene: 15. Here the CDR3 reads CSAVPVAGEGSSYNEQFF. The CDR3 DNA reads TGCAGTGCCGTCCCCGTAGCGGGAGAGGGTAGCTCCTACAATGAGCAGTTCTTC.

This clonotype has a count of ten or more. The J gene is TRBJ2-7, the V gene TRBV11-1; possible D gene TRBD1, 6 bases. From germline, CDR1 is SGHAT and CDR2 FQDESV (reference sequence). V was trimmed by 4 bases and J by 2 bases, leaving 9 bases between them. The CDR3 is made up of 13 amino acids. CDR3 in DNA: TGTGCCAGCAGCTGGGGGACACCCTACGAGCAGTACGTC. It codes for CASSWGTPYEQYV.

The sample holds many counts of this clonotype. This chain connects TRBV11-2 to TRBJ2-3, with D maybe TRBD2 (5 bases). This CDR3 region has 13 residues. Germline V gene sequence: CDR1 SGHAT, CDR2 FQNNGV. The ends were cut back, 3 bases at V and 6 bases at J, with 10 bases in the middle. The CDR3 bases are TGTGCCAGCAGCTTTCTTAGCGTGGATACGCAGTATTTT. Protein product: CASSFLSVDTQYF.

This clonotype was seen ten or more times. The V and J genes are TRBV6-2 or TRBV6-3 and TRBJ2-1, with D possibly matching TRBD1 (5 bases). Trimming shortened V by 6 bases and J by 7 bases, and 13 bases separated the two germline ends. Germline V gene lookup returns CDR1 MNHEY and CDR2 SVGEGT. The CDR3 covers 13 residues. The CDR3 bases are TGTGCCAGCAGAACTGGGGCAGGGAATGAGCAGTTCTTC. It translates to CASRTGAGNEQFF.

This clonotype was counted at least ten times. This sequence joins TRBV9 and TRBJ2-7; D may be TRBD1 or TRBD2 (5 bases each). The germline V gene encodes CDR1 SGDLS and CDR2 YYNGEE. Trimming removed 2 bases at V and 5 bases at J, with 17 bases between. The CDR3 loop spans 15 amino acids. CDR3 sequence: CASSVPGTLTDEQYV. In DNA, the CDR3 is TGTGCCAGCAGCGTCCCCGGGACCCTGACGGACGAGCAGTACGTC.

This clonotype was picked up many times. The chain has TRBV11-2 and TRBJ2-3, with a possible D match to TRBD1 (6 bases). Germline CDR1 is SGHAT and CDR2 is FQNNGV. This CDR3 region has 15 residues. V was shortened by 4 bases and J by 0 bases, with 11 bases between the two germline ends. The chain's CDR3 is CASSSWDKSTDTQYF. The CDR3 bases are TGTGCCAGCAGCTCCTGGGACAAGAGCACAGATACGCAGTATTTT.

The sample holds one count of this clonotype. The chain employs TRBV12-5 and TRBJ1-1, with TRBD1 matching over 10 bases. Germline loops: CDR1 LGHNT, CDR2 FRNRAP. With V trimmed by 9 bases and J by 4 bases, 8 bases remained unmatched. The CDR3 totals 14 residues. The CDR3 protein is CARDRGRRITEAFF. The CDR3 nucleotides read TGTGCTAGAGACAGGGGGCGAAGGATCACTGAAGCTTTCTTT.

This clonotype was seen ten or more times. The genes are TRBV29-1 and TRBJ2-1; 7 bases match TRBD1. This CDR3 contains 10 residues. Per germline, CDR1 SQVTM and CDR2 ANQGSEA. With V trimmed by 4 bases and J by 13 bases, 4 bases remained unmatched. In nucleotides, the CDR3 is TGCAGCGTTGTCACAGGGGAACAGTTCTTC. Its protein product is CSVVTGEQFF.

In its sample, this clonotype was seen many times. The chain couples TRBV30 to TRBJ2-7; possibly TRBD2 for D (6 bases). Germline-derived CDR1 and CDR2 are GTSNPN and SVGIG (reference sequence). This CDR3 has 13 amino acids. V gave up 0 bases and J gave up 5 bases, with 11 bases separating them. In DNA, the CDR3 is TGTGCCTGGAGTGTAAATCGCGGGAACGAGCAGTACTTC. Translation: CAWSVNRGNEQYF. The entire variable domain, with the rest obtained from reference TRBV30 and TRBJ2-7, is as follows: SQTIHQWPATLVQPVGSPLSLECTVEGTSNPNLYWYRQAAGRGLQLLFYSVGIGQISSEVPQNLSASRPQDRQFILSSKKLLLSDSGFYLCAWSVNRGNEQYFGPGTRLTVT.

This clonotype has ten or more counts. The CDR3 sequence is CASSPGGLAVQNEQFF. The CDR3 DNA reads as TGTGCCAGCAGCCCAGGTGGGCTAGCGGTTCAGAATGAGCAGTTCTTC. The V and J genes are TRBV6-1 and TRBJ2-1, with 7 bases matching TRBD2. Looked up from germline, CDR1 is MNHNS and CDR2 is SASEGT. The CDR3 covers 16 residues. J lost 7 bases, V lost 6 bases, and 15 bases had no gene match.

This clonotype has a count of ten or more. The chain uses TRBV20-1 and TRBJ2-1; TRBD2 might be the D (5 bases). V was pared by 3 bases and J by 11 bases, with 26 bases between. Per the germline V gene, CDR1 is DFQATT and CDR2 is SNEGSKA (reference sequence). The CDR3 extends over 16 amino acids. CDR3 residues: CSASVGLHTQFRKQFF. Written as DNA, the CDR3 is TGCAGTGCTAGTGTAGGACTTCACACTCAATTTCGTAAGCAGTTCTTC.

This clonotype was counted at least ten times. This chain joins TRBV20-1 and TRBJ2-1; TRBD2 matches 9 bases. The CDR3 has 16 residues. The junction had 18 bases not matched to a gene; V was cut back by 5 bases and J by 10 bases. From germline, CDR1 is DFQATT and CDR2 SNEGSKA (reference sequence). CDR3 bases: TGCAGTGCTTCGACCGGGACTAGCTTTCGGTCAAGCGAGCAGTTCTTC. It encodes CSASTGTSFRSSEQFF.

This clonotype was observed at least ten times. The chain joins TRBV20-1 to TRBJ1-5; D remains unclear. Germline V gene sequence: CDR1 DFQATT, CDR2 SNEGSKA (reference sequence). V was clipped by 1 base and J by 5 bases, with 12 bases between them. The CDR3 contains 14 residues. CDR3 protein: CSARVARGDQPQHF. CDR3 bases: TGCAGTGCTAGAGTGGCCCGCGGAGATCAGCCCCAGCATTTT.

This clonotype was recorded many times. The rearrangement links TRBV20-1 to TRBJ2-4; D remains unclear. There are 12 residues in the CDR3. Looked up from germline, CDR1 is DFQATT and CDR2 is SNEGSKA (reference sequence). Trimming took 1 base from V and 7 from J, leaving 8 bases between them. This chain's CDR3 is CSARGASNIQYF. The CDR3 nucleotides are TGCAGTGCTAGAGGGGCATCGAACATTCAGTACTTC.

This clonotype was counted at least ten times. The chain combines TRBV28 with TRBJ2-3, with 12 bases aligning to TRBD2. Germline values: CDR1 MDHEN, CDR2 SYDVKM. J gave up 2 bases and V 11 bases, and 11 bases lay outside the gene matches. The CDR3 is 16 residues long. The CDR3 region has the DNA TGTGCCGGGAGGTCGAGACTAGCGGGAGACACAGATACGCAGTATTTT. It specifies CAGRSRLAGDTDTQYF. The complete variable domain, with remaining parts taken from reference TRBV28 and TRBJ2-3, reads DVKVTQSSRYLVKRTGEKVFLECVQDMDHENMFWYRQDPGLGLRLIYFSYDVKMKEKGDIPEGYSVSREKKERFSLILESASTNQTSMYLCAGRSRLAGDTDTQYFGPGTRLTVL.

This sequence joins TRBV7-9 and TRBJ2-1; D is uncertain. This CDR3 region has 13 residues. Trimming took 6 bases from V and 9 from J, leaving 15 bases between them. Germline CDR1 SEHNR, CDR2 FQNEAQ (reference sequence). CDR3 sequence reads: CASSHNFQVEQFF. CDR3 coding DNA: TGTGCCAGCAGTCATAACTTCCAGGTTGAGCAGTTCTTC.